The 21 T cell receptor beta chains presented below share a single source sample, sequenced in a study of shared clonotypes between healthy human individuals (dated by TCRdb to the early 2020s). CD8 naive samples were CD45RO-negative cells positively selected for CCR7, giving a CD45RA+CCR7+ population that excluded TemRA cells. Libraries were constructed by the immunoSEQ multiplex PCR assay. TCRdb limited this immuneACCESS table to in-frame rearrangements with V and J called. A share of clones is missing; checked studies link under half to unresolved V genes, and the rest is unexplained. This sample is represented by about 820,000 clones; about 92% of them were singletons. Together, the top ten hold under 30% of the sample. Sequenced: naive CD8+ T cells sorted from blood. Sample cell subset or site, as interpreted from the label and publication: CD45RA+CCR7+. Receptors originate from a man aged 25 to 40 in good health.

This clone was detected once. V usage is TRBV11-2 and J usage is TRBJ2-3, with 8 bases lining up with TRBD2. The CDR3 extends over 14 amino acids. After removal of 5 bases from V and 1 base from J, the junction contained 2 bases not matched to a gene. Germline loops: CDR1 SGHAT, CDR2 FQNNGV. The CDR3 nucleotides read TGTGCCAGCAGCCAACTAGCGGGCACAGATACGCAGTATTTT. The encoded protein is CASSQLAGTDTQYF. The whole variable domain, filled in from reference TRBV11-2 and TRBJ2-3, reads EAGVAQSPRYKIIEKRQSVAFWCNPISGHATLYWYQQILGQGPKLLIQFQNNGVVDDSQLPKDRFSAERLKGVDSTLKIQPAKLEDSAVYLCASSQLAGTDTQYFGPGTRLTVL.

The chain joins TRBV5-1 to TRBJ2-2; 9 positions match TRBD2. After removal of 1 base from V and 1 base from J, the junction contained 2 bases not matched to a gene. Germline V gene lookup returns CDR1 SGHRS and CDR2 YFSETQ. The CDR3 covers 16 residues. CDR3 protein: CASSLRLAENTGELFF. The CDR3 region has the DNA TGCGCCAGCAGCTTGAGACTAGCGGAGAACACCGGGGAGCTGTTTTTT.

The genes are TRBV7-6 and TRBJ2-2, with D perhaps TRBD1 (5 bases). Trimming took off 1 base at V and 7 bases at J, with 10 bases between the two ends. Looked up from germline, CDR1 is SGHVS and CDR2 is FNYEAQ. This CDR3 is built from 14 residues. CDR3 sequence (DNA): TGTGCCAGCAGCTTAGGCAGGGTGAGCGGGGAGCTGTTTTTT. Translated, it gives CASSLGRVSGELFF.

This chain uses TRBV27 with TRBJ2-7; TRBD2 might be the D (5 bases). CDR3 length equals 13 residues. V lost 8 bases and J 13 bases, leaving 24 bases between the germline ends. In germline, CDR1 is MNHEY, CDR2 SMNVEV (reference sequence). The CDR3 DNA is TGTGCCAGCCGAGGGTCCAACTCCTACGAGGACTACTTC. Residues: CASRGSNSYEDYF.

The chain couples TRBV2 to TRBJ1-2; D unclear. CDR3 length: 15 residues. V was clipped by 3 bases and J by 0 bases, with 11 bases between them. Germline CDR1 reads SNHLY; CDR2 reads FYNNEI. CDR3 bases: TGTGCCAGCAGTGATAGGAGAGGAGCTAACTATGGCTACACCTTC. Translated, it gives CASSDRRGANYGYTF.

Turning to this clone: Other DNA sequences in the same sample also yield this CDR3. The chain links TRBV9 to TRBJ2-7; D unclear. CDR3 length: 14 residues. Between the trimmed V and J ends, which lost 0 bases and 2 bases, there was a span of 9 bases. The germline V gene encodes CDR1 SGDLS and CDR2 YYNGEE. The CDR3 DNA is TGTGCCAGCAGCGTAGAAGGTTTGACCTACGAGCAGTACTTC. Its protein is CASSVEGLTYEQYF.

V is TRBV5-4 and J is TRBJ2-7, with D perhaps matching TRBD2 (5 bases). CDR1 SGHNT and CDR2 YYREEE come from the germline V gene (reference sequence). This CDR3 spans 13 amino acids. Trimming took 2 bases from V and 1 from J, leaving 7 bases between them. CDR3: CASSFGESYEQYF. The CDR3 DNA reads as TGTGCCAGCAGCTTTGGGGAGTCCTACGAGCAGTACTTC.

This chain joins TRBV6-1 and TRBJ2-1; D perhaps matches TRBD2 (5 bases). Trimming removed 8 bases at V and 4 bases at J, with 12 bases between. CDR1 and CDR2 from the germline V gene are MNHNS and SASEGT. The CDR3 loop spans 13 amino acids. CDR3 loop: CASRGPQYNEQFF. CDR3 DNA sequence: TGTGCCAGCCGAGGGCCGCAATACAATGAGCAGTTCTTC.

V is TRBV2 and J is TRBJ2-7; 9 bases fit TRBD1. J gave up 0 bases and V 6 bases, and 9 bases lay outside the gene matches. The CDR3 spans 16 residues. Germline-derived CDR1 and CDR2 are SNHLY and FYNNEI. CDR3 protein: CASSGTGIPSSYEQYF. CDR3 in DNA: TGTGCCAGCAGCGGGACAGGGATACCCAGCTCCTACGAGCAGTACTTC.

The CDR3, as DNA: TGCGCCAGCAGGAATCCGGGACAGTACAATGAGCAGTTCTTC. Its translation: CASRNPGQYNEQFF. The J gene is TRBJ2-1, the V gene TRBV10-2, with 7 nucleotides matching TRBD1. This CDR3 contains 14 residues. With 6 bases clipped from V and 4 bases from J, the junction kept 6 bases outside the gene matches. Germline V gene data show CDR1 as WSHSY and CDR2 as SAAADI.

The rearrangement links TRBV19 to TRBJ1-2; the D gene is possibly TRBD1 (6 bases). V lost 3 bases, J lost 7 bases, and 24 bases lay in between. Germline CDR1 LNHDA, CDR2 SQIVND (reference sequence). This CDR3 has 17 amino acids. The CDR3, as DNA: TGTGCCAGTAGTATCCCGGACGGAGTAGGGGGTTGGAGTGGCTACACCTTC. Residues: CASSIPDGVGGWSGYTF.

The chain couples TRBV20-1 to TRBJ1-5; D ambiguous. The CDR3 consists of 11 residues. Per the germline V gene, CDR1 is DFQATT and CDR2 is SNEGSKA (reference sequence). Between the trimmed V and J ends, which lost 5 bases and 10 bases, there was a span of 12 bases. This chain's CDR3 is CSARAGSPQHF. CDR3 DNA sequence: TGCAGTGCTCGAGCAGGCAGTCCCCAGCATTTT.

This chain uses TRBV7-9 with TRBJ2-3; 8 nucleotides align to TRBD2. CDR3 size: 16 residues. The V segment lost 5 bases and the J segment 1 base; nucleotides outside the gene matches: 8. In germline, CDR1 is SEHNR, CDR2 FQNEAQ (reference sequence). CDR3 in amino acids: CASSPVAREGTDTQYF. CDR3 sequence (DNA): TGTGCCAGCAGCCCCGTCGCGCGGGAGGGCACAGATACGCAGTATTTT. Using reference TRBV7-9 and TRBJ2-3 for the parts outside the CDR3, the full variable domain is DTGVSQNPRHKITKRGQNVTFRCDPISEHNRLYWYRQTLGQGPEFLTYFQNEAQLEKSRLLSDRFSAERPKGSFSTLEIQRTEQGDSAMYLCASSPVAREGTDTQYFGPGTRLTVL.

The chain combines TRBV5-1 with TRBJ2-7, with a possible D match to TRBD2 (5 bases). The CDR3 loop spans 13 amino acids. Germline V gene data show CDR1 as SGHRS and CDR2 as YFSETQ. Trimming took off 0 bases at V and 6 bases at J, with 10 bases between the two ends. CDR3 in DNA: TGCGCCAGCAGCTTGGGGGTAGGGAGCGAGCAGTACTTC. Its protein is CASSLGVGSEQYF.

The J gene is TRBJ2-3, the V gene TRBV2; a possible D gene is TRBD2 (6 bases). Trimming cost V 8 bases and J 2 bases, with 11 bases left between them. This CDR3 has 13 residues. Per germline, CDR1 SNHLY and CDR2 FYNNEI. The CDR3 bases are TGTGCCAGCGACGGAGGGCCCACAGATACGCAGTATTTT. This encodes CASDGGPTDTQYF.

J is TRBJ2-1 and V is TRBV7-2, with TRBD2 identical over 16 bases. After removal of 0 bases from V and 4 bases from J, the junction contained 9 bases not matched to a gene. The CDR3 runs 20 residues. Germline V gives CDR1 SGHTA, CDR2 FQGNSA. Here the CDR3 DNA reads TGTGCCAGCAGCTTAGCGTCCGGGACTAGCGGGAGGGCCTTGTACAATGAGCAGTTCTTC. Its translation is CASSLASGTSGRALYNEQFF.

The chain links TRBV27 to TRBJ2-2; D is unresolved. With 4 bases removed from V and 1 base from J, the gap between germline ends came to 10 bases. This CDR3 is 15 amino acids long. CDR1 is MNHEY, CDR2 SMNVEV, per germline (reference sequence). CDR3 DNA: TGTGCCAGCAGTTCCTTGGGGTTGAACACCGGGGAGCTGTTTTTT. Its protein product is CASSSLGLNTGELFF.

This chain connects TRBV4-1 to TRBJ2-7; D gene ambiguous. The CDR3 is made up of 16 amino acids. Trimming stripped 4 bases from V and 2 bases from J, with 18 bases between. Germline CDR1 is MGHRA and CDR2 is YSYEKL. CDR3 amino acids: CASSLNEVTTTYEQYF. DNA of the CDR3: TGCGCCAGCAGCCTGAATGAAGTGACGACGACCTACGAGCAGTACTTC.

The chain employs TRBV9 and TRBJ2-4, with D perhaps assigned TRBD1 or TRBD2 (5 bases each). From germline, CDR1 is SGDLS and CDR2 YYNGEE. V was clipped by 4 bases and J by 4 bases, with 18 bases between them. CDR3 length: 16 amino acids. In nucleotides, the CDR3 is TGTGCCAGCAGCCCTTACGGGAAGGGGCTGAAAAACATTCAGTACTTC. Amino acid sequence: CASSPYGKGLKNIQYF. The variable domain in full, completed from reference TRBV9 and TRBJ2-4, reads DSGVTQTPKHLITATGQRVTLRCSPRSGDLSVYWYQQSLDQGLQFLIQYYNGEERAKGNILERFSAQQFPDLHSELNLSSLELGDSALYFCASSPYGKGLKNIQYFGAGTRLSVL.

The CDR3 sequence: CASSVVGNTDTQYF. The CDR3 DNA reads as TGTGCCAGCAGCGTAGTCGGGAACACAGATACGCAGTATTTT. The gene calls are TRBV9 and TRBJ2-3, with D tentatively TRBD2 (5 bases). Germline CDR1 SGDLS, CDR2 YYNGEE. Between the trimmed V and J ends, which lost 0 bases and 2 bases, there was a span of 7 bases. The CDR3 sequence is 14 residues long. Using reference TRBV9 and TRBJ2-3 for the parts outside the CDR3, the full variable domain is DSGVTQTPKHLITATGQRVTLRCSPRSGDLSVYWYQQSLDQGLQFLIQYYNGEERAKGNILERFSAQQFPDLHSELNLSSLELGDSALYFCASSVVGNTDTQYFGPGTRLTVL.

A single count supports this clone. The chain combines TRBV27 with TRBJ1-5; possible D gene TRBD1, 5 bases. In germline, CDR1 is MNHEY, CDR2 SMNVEV (reference sequence). The CDR3 contains 14 residues. V shed 1 base and J shed 3 bases, with 7 bases lying between them. The CDR3 loop is CASSLFRDNQPQHF. CDR3 DNA: TGTGCCAGCAGTTTATTCAGGGACAATCAGCCCCAGCATTTT.